These 21 T cell receptor beta chains originate from one sample sequenced in a study of T cells after yellow fever vaccination. MiXCR, applied by TCRdb to the 5' RACE reads, yields one record per CDR3 protein. The sample holds 250,000 to 400,000 distinct CDR3 sequences; over 4% are singletons and the top ten take around 24%. The sample consisted of PBMCs, taken 5 days after the yellow fever booster vaccination. These receptors all stem from a man aged 18 to 29 who received the YFV17D yellow fever vaccine.

V gene TRBV7-2 combines with J gene TRBJ1-1; D is unresolved. Trimming pared 2 bases from V and 6 bases from J, leaving 10 bases between. The CDR3 contains 13 residues. The germline gives CDR1 SGHTA, CDR2 FQGNSA. The CDR3: CASSLPEAAEAFF. Here the CDR3 DNA reads TGTGCCAGCAGCTTACCGGAGGCGGCTGAAGCTTTCTTT.

The chain is built from TRBV5-4 and TRBJ2-5; no clear D. The CDR3 totals 14 residues. Looked up from germline, CDR1 is SGHNT and CDR2 is YYREEE (reference sequence). V lost 0 bases to trimming and J lost 1 base, with 7 bases between them. The CDR3 region is CASSLEHSQETQYF. CDR3 bases: TGTGCCAGCAGCTTGGAGCACAGCCAAGAGACCCAGTACTTC.

The table lists this clonotype with a few counts. V gene TRBV5-1 combines with J gene TRBJ2-5; D gene uncertain. Deletions cut 4 bases from V and 4 bases from J, with 17 bases between. This CDR3 is 15 amino acids long. CDR1 and CDR2 from the germline V gene are SGHRS and YFSETQ. The CDR3 nucleotides are TGCGCCAGCAGCACGCCGGGTAGGTCTCGAGAGACCCAGTACTTC. This codes for CASSTPGRSRETQYF.

With respect to this clonotype: The germline gene is not matched at one end of the junction; a read error may be the cause. This chain links TRBV20-1 with TRBJ1-5; D gene uncertain. The CDR3 length is 13 residues. Germline-derived CDR1 and CDR2 are DFQATT and SNEGSKA (reference sequence). In nucleotides, the CDR3 is TGCAGTGCTAGTCCGGGTAGCAATCAGGCCCAGCATTTT. Translating it yields CSASPGSNQAQHF.

The rearrangement joins TRBV12-3 or TRBV12-4 to TRBJ2-7; 7 nucleotides line up with TRBD1. This CDR3 comprises 14 residues. Trimming removed 5 bases from V and 4 bases from J; junction bases left unmatched: 8. Here the CDR3 reads CASSPRGRGYEQYV. CDR3 DNA sequence: TGTGCCAGCAGTCCCCGCGGCAGGGGGTACGAGCAGTACGTC.

This clonotype was seen more than once but under ten times. The genes are TRBV3-1 and TRBJ2-4; TRBD2 aligns across 12 bases. The CDR3 covers 18 residues. J gave up 7 bases and V 0 bases, and 10 bases lay outside the gene matches. The germline CDR1 and CDR2 sequences are LGHDT and YNNKEL (reference sequence). The CDR3 protein is CASSQDATLAGGWNIQYF. The CDR3 DNA sequence: TGTGCCAGCAGCCAAGATGCAACACTAGCGGGGGGATGGAACATTCAGTACTTC.

Only a few counts were recorded for this clonotype. The chain uses TRBV5-4 and TRBJ2-3; the D call may be TRBD1 or TRBD2 (5 bases each). V shed 4 bases and J shed 5 bases, with 17 bases lying between them. Per germline, CDR1 SGHNT and CDR2 YYREEE (reference sequence). The CDR3 is 15 residues long. The CDR3 sequence: CASSPRDPYLDTQYF. As DNA, the CDR3 is TGTGCCAGCAGCCCCCGGGACCCCTACCTAGATACGCAGTATTTT.

The V gene is TRBV5-8, the J gene TRBJ1-1; 8 bases are a match to TRBD1. After removal of 4 bases from V and 0 bases from J, the junction contained 5 bases not matched to a gene. The CDR3 consists of 15 residues. Per the germline V gene, CDR1 is SGHTS and CDR2 is YDEGEE. The CDR3 region has the DNA TGTGCCAGCAGCCGACAGGGGCTCCTGAACACTGAAGCTTTCTTT. As protein: CASSRQGLLNTEAFF.

This chain links TRBV6-2 or TRBV6-3 with TRBJ2-2; perhaps D is TRBD1 or TRBD2 (5 bases each). V gave up 7 bases and J gave up 0 bases, with 12 bases separating them. This CDR3 region has 15 residues. The germline V gene encodes CDR1 MNHEY and CDR2 SVGEGT. The CDR3 region has the DNA TGTGCCAGCACCCGGGACGCTTCGAACACCGGGGAGCTGTTTTTT. Its protein is CASTRDASNTGELFF.

The table lists this clonotype with a few counts. The rearrangement joins TRBV7-3 to TRBJ1-2; 9 bases are a match to TRBD1. Germline V gene lookup returns CDR1 SGHTA and CDR2 FQGTGA. This CDR3 is 16 amino acids long. Trimming removed 5 bases from V and 7 bases from J; junction bases left unmatched: 14. The CDR3 loop is CASSGSTGTGRGGYTF. DNA of the CDR3: TGTGCCAGCAGCGGATCGACCGGGACAGGGCGCGGTGGCTACACCTTC.

This chain links TRBV18 with TRBJ2-7; 10 bases agree with TRBD1. The CDR3 runs 16 residues. With V trimmed by 4 bases and J by 2 bases, 8 bases remained unmatched. Germline lookup yields CDR1 KGHSH and CDR2 LQKENI. CDR3 loop: CASSRTGTGDAYEQYF. CDR3 nucleotide sequence: TGTGCCAGCTCACGCACCGGGACAGGGGACGCCTACGAGCAGTACTTC.

This clonotype occurred a few times. The chain recombines TRBV27 with TRBJ2-7; D not certain. Per germline, CDR1 MNHEY and CDR2 SMNVEV (reference sequence). The CDR3 sequence is 12 residues long. Trimming took off 5 bases at V and 5 bases at J, with 10 bases between the two ends. The CDR3 DNA is TGTGCCAGCAGTAGTCCGAGCCACGAGCAGTACTTC. This encodes CASSSPSHEQYF.

This clonotype has just a few counts. V and J are TRBV11-2 and TRBJ2-5, with D perhaps matching TRBD1 (6 bases). This CDR3 is built from 15 residues. The V and J ends lost 1 base and 2 bases respectively, with 11 bases between them. Per the germline V gene, CDR1 is SGHAT and CDR2 is FQNNGV. CDR3 nucleotide sequence: TGTGCCAGCAGCTTAGGACAGGCGACTCAAGAGACCCAGTACTTC. Translated, it gives CASSLGQATQETQYF.

This clonotype occurred many times. This chain links TRBV7-3 with TRBJ2-2, with TRBD1 as a possible D gene (5 bases). This CDR3 has 15 amino acids. Per germline, CDR1 SGHTA and CDR2 FQGTGA. The V end lost 1 base, the J end lost 1 base, and 7 bases lay between the germline ends. CDR3 in amino acids: CASSLRQGNTGELFF. DNA of the CDR3: TGTGCCAGCAGCTTAAGGCAGGGGAACACCGGGGAGCTGTTTTTT.

The sample holds a few counts of this clonotype. CDR3: CSASRARDNSPLHF. The CDR3 nucleotides are TGCAGTGCTTCTAGGGCCCGGGACAATTCACCCCTCCACTTT. V gene TRBV20-1 combines with J gene TRBJ1-6, with TRBD1 as a possible D gene (5 bases). Trimming removed 5 bases from V and 7 bases from J, with 15 bases in between. Germline CDR1 is DFQATT and CDR2 is SNEGSKA (reference sequence). The CDR3 covers 14 residues.

This clonotype was seen only a few times. The rearrangement links TRBV4-3 to TRBJ1-1; no clear D. With 1 base removed from V and 7 bases from J, the gap between germline ends came to 13 bases. The CDR3 is 14 residues long. The V gene's germline CDR1 is LGHNA and CDR2 YSLEER. In DNA form, the CDR3 reads TGCGCCAGCAGCCAAGCCAAGTATGGCGGTGAAGCTTTCTTT. It specifies CASSQAKYGGEAFF.

This clonotype occurred many times. V usage is TRBV15 and J usage is TRBJ2-4; D possibly matches TRBD1 or TRBD2 (5 bases each). The CDR3 runs 15 residues. V was shortened by 0 bases and J by 8 bases, with 14 bases between the two germline ends. CDR1 and CDR2 (germline): LNHNV, YYDKDF (reference sequence). The CDR3 loop is CATSRDLGLGDIQYF. In DNA form, the CDR3 reads TGTGCCACCAGCAGAGATCTGGGTCTGGGGGACATTCAGTACTTC.

A few counts support this clonotype. V gene TRBV10-3 combines with J gene TRBJ1-2; tentative D call: TRBD1 (5 bases). Germline V gives CDR1 ENHRY, CDR2 SYGVKD. V lost 10 bases and J lost 0, with 15 bases in between. The CDR3 has 14 residues. The CDR3 DNA is TGTGCCACCCGGGGCACCATCACTAACTATGGCTACACCTTC. Encoded protein: CATRGTITNYGYTF.

This clonotype was seen a handful of times. V and J are TRBV18 and TRBJ2-7; D is possibly TRBD1 (6 bases). This CDR3 has 14 residues. Germline loops: CDR1 KGHSH, CDR2 LQKENI. Trimming pared 3 bases from V and 4 bases from J, leaving 13 bases between. CDR3 bases: TGTGCCAGCTCACCGTTACAGGGACATTACGAGCAGTACTTC. As protein: CASSPLQGHYEQYF.

V and J are TRBV20-1 and TRBJ2-3; perhaps TRBD2 as D (6 bases). V lost 3 bases to trimming and J lost 2 bases, with 18 bases between them. Germline CDR1 is DFQATT and CDR2 is SNEGSKA (reference sequence). This CDR3 region has 16 residues. CDR3 nucleotides: TGCAGTGCTAGGCGGACCGGGACTCCAAACACAGATACGCAGTATTTT. Its translation: CSARRTGTPNTDTQYF.

This clonotype was counted many times. The V call is TRBV7-9, the J call TRBJ2-1, with 8 positions matching TRBD2. The CDR3 is 15 amino acids. Trimming cost V 3 bases and J 8 bases; bases outside gene matches: 9. Germline CDR1 reads SEHNR; CDR2 reads FQNEAQ (reference sequence). CDR3 residues: CASSFDRGGRHEQFF. For the CDR3, the DNA is TGTGCCAGCAGCTTCGATCGGGGGGGCCGCCATGAGCAGTTCTTC.